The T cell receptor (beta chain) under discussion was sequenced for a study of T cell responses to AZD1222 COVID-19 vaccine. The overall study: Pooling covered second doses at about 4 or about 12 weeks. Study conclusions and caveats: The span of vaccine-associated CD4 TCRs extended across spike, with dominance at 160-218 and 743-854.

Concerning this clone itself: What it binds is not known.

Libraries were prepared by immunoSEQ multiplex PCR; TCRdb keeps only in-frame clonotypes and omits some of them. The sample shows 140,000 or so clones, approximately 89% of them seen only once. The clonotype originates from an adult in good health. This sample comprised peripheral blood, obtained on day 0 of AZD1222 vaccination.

CDR3: CASSRGLYGYTF. The CDR3 DNA follows: TGTGCCAGCAGCAGGGGGCTATATGGCTACACCTTC. The gene calls are TRBV12-3 or TRBV12-4 and TRBJ1-2; TRBD1 aligns across 8 bases. The CDR3 is 12 amino acids. The junction had 2 bases not matched to a gene; V was cut back by 6 bases and J by 5 bases.